Listed here are 23 T cell receptor beta chains from one sample, sequenced in a study of cytomegalovirus exposure and HLA in healthy donors. Use of 60 Vbeta and 13 Jbeta primers characterized the PCR. Only in-frame clones appear in the TCRdb table, and some are missing; sequencing was by immunoSEQ multiplex PCR. The sample shows 25,000 to 35,000 clones, 40% to 45% of them seen only once. The sample consisted of PBMCs. The receptors originated from a woman between 50 and 59 years old in good health and CMV-seronegative.

Only a few counts were recorded for this clone. CDR3 DNA sequence: TGTGCCAGCAGCCTACAGGGTGAGACCCAGTACTTC. Amino acids: CASSLQGETQYF. The chain links TRBV5-6 to TRBJ2-5, with D maybe TRBD1 (6 bases). The CDR3 length is 12 residues. V lost 4 bases, J lost 5 bases, and 9 bases lay in between. CDR1 is SGHDT and CDR2 is YYEEEE in the germline V gene.

Worth noting for this clone: At one boundary the junction diverges from the germline segment, which might be a read error. V gene TRBV7-9 combines with J gene TRBJ2-2; D remains ambiguous. CDR3 length: 11 amino acids. Germline lookup yields CDR1 SEHNR and CDR2 FQNEAQ (reference sequence). The CDR3 reads CSSSDTGELFF. In DNA, the CDR3 is TGTTCCAGCTCAGACACCGGGGAGCTGTTTTTT. The full variable domain, its missing parts supplied by reference TRBV7-9 and TRBJ2-2, is DTGVSQNPRHKITKRGQNVTFRCDPISEHNRLYWYRQTLGQGPEFLTYFQNEAQLEKSRLLSDRFSAERPKGSFSTLEIQRTEQGDSAMYLCSSSDTGELFFGEGSRLTVL.

The chain links TRBV5-1 to TRBJ2-2, with a tentative D call TRBD1 (6 bases). Trimming pared 4 bases from V and 4 bases from J, leaving 11 bases between. Germline lookup yields CDR1 SGHRS and CDR2 YFSETQ. The CDR3 is 14 amino acids. The DNA for the CDR3 is TGCGCCAGCAGCCCGGACAGAGTCACCGGGGAGCTGTTTTTT. Translated, it gives CASSPDRVTGELFF.

This clone was counted between two and nine times. V is TRBV30 and J is TRBJ2-7, with 7 positions matching TRBD1. Germline V gene sequence: CDR1 GTSNPN, CDR2 SVGIG (reference sequence). There are 14 residues in the CDR3. The V segment lost 1 base and the J segment 3 bases; nucleotides outside the gene matches: 6. In DNA form, the CDR3 reads TGTGCCTGGAGTGCGTGGACAGGAGACTACGAGCAGTACTTC. Protein product: CAWSAWTGDYEQYF.

This clone was detected a few times. The genes are TRBV6-1 and TRBJ2-7, with D tentatively TRBD1 (5 bases). Germline V gene lookup returns CDR1 MNHNS and CDR2 SASEGT. The length of the CDR3 is 18 residues. V dropped 1 base and J dropped 0 bases, with 19 bases sitting between them. The CDR3 region is CASSEGYGKGPSSYEQYF. DNA of the CDR3: TGTGCCAGCAGTGAAGGATATGGTAAGGGGCCTAGCTCCTACGAGCAGTACTTC.

The chain combines TRBV10-3 with TRBJ1-4; no firm D call. Germline lookup yields CDR1 ENHRY and CDR2 SYGVKD. The CDR3 spans 15 residues. Trimming took 0 bases from V and 4 from J, leaving 9 bases between them. The CDR3 DNA reads TGTGCCATCAGTGAGTCGGGCGCCGGTAATGAAAAACTGTTTTTT. Translated: CAISESGAGNEKLFF.

This clone was observed a handful of times. The chain joins TRBV30 to TRBJ1-3; 11 positions match TRBD1. CDR1 is GTSNPN and CDR2 is SVGIG in the germline V gene (reference sequence). The CDR3 extends over 12 amino acids. V dropped 8 bases and J dropped 5; count of bases not matched to a gene: 2. The CDR3 DNA is TGTGCCGGGGACAGGGGGAGAAACACCATATATTTT. It yields the protein CAGDRGRNTIYF.

The rearrangement joins TRBV28 to TRBJ2-7; 8 bases align to TRBD1. V gave up 8 bases and J gave up 2 bases; unmatched junction bases: 8. Germline CDR1 is MDHEN and CDR2 is SYDVKM. The CDR3 totals 14 residues. CDR3 region: CASRGTGEAYEQYF. CDR3 DNA sequence: TGTGCCAGCCGGGGGACAGGAGAGGCCTACGAGCAGTACTTC.

V and J are TRBV5-1 and TRBJ2-2, with D possibly TRBD2 on 6 matching bases. Looked up from germline, CDR1 is SGHRS and CDR2 is YFSETQ. Trimming left V 5 bases short and J 0 bases short, with 17 bases between. The CDR3 runs to 17 residues. The CDR3 DNA is TGCGCCAGCAGACGGCCGGGGAGGCAGGCGAACACCGGGGAGCTGTTTTTT. Translating it yields CASRRPGRQANTGELFF.

The chain carries TRBV29-1 and TRBJ2-1; D possibly corresponds to TRBD2 (6 bases). The V and J ends lost 0 bases and 7 bases respectively, with 13 bases between them. In germline, CDR1 is SQVTM, CDR2 ANQGSEA. The CDR3 is made up of 14 amino acids. The CDR3 sequence: CSVEDHGTRNEQFF. CDR3 nucleotides: TGCAGCGTTGAAGATCACGGGACTCGGAATGAGCAGTTCTTC.

This clone came up a few times. This CDR3 is CASSLADRAQNQPQHF. Here the CDR3 DNA reads TGTGCCAGCAGCTTAGCGGACAGGGCCCAAAATCAGCCCCAGCATTTT. This chain uses TRBV7-2 with TRBJ1-5; 8 nucleotides match TRBD1. V dropped 0 bases and J dropped 4; count of bases not matched to a gene: 5. The V gene's germline CDR1 is SGHTA and CDR2 FQGNSA. The CDR3 runs 16 residues. Looking up the rest from reference TRBV7-2 and TRBJ1-5 gives the full variable domain: GAGVSQSPSNKVTEKGKDVELRCDPISGHTALYWYRQSLGQGLEFLIYFQGNSAPDKSGLPSDRFSAERTGGSVSTLTIQRTQQEDSAVYLCASSLADRAQNQPQHFGDGTRLSIL.

This clone came up a few times. J is TRBJ2-7 and V is TRBV6-5, with unresolved D. V lost 6 bases to trimming and J lost 3 bases, with 9 bases between them. Germline V gene data show CDR1 as MNHEY and CDR2 as SVGAGI. The CDR3 is 12 amino acids. This CDR3 reads CASRAYNYEQYF. As DNA, the CDR3 is TGTGCCAGCAGGGCATACAACTACGAGCAGTACTTC.

This chain connects TRBV4-1 to TRBJ2-3; 10 bases fit TRBD2. After removal of 4 bases from V and 6 bases from J, the junction contained 7 bases not matched to a gene. This CDR3 has 15 amino acids. Looked up from germline, CDR1 is MGHRA and CDR2 is YSYEKL. The CDR3 sequence: CASSPSGGAGDTQYF. CDR3 DNA: TGCGCCAGCAGCCCTAGCGGGGGCGCAGGGGATACGCAGTATTTT.

This rearrangement joins TRBV7-6 to TRBJ1-4; D remains unclear. This CDR3 region has 13 residues. Germline loops: CDR1 SGHVS, CDR2 FNYEAQ. V lost 3 bases and J 10 bases, leaving 12 bases between the germline ends. CDR3: CASSFLVEGKLFF. The CDR3 nucleotides are TGTGCCAGCAGCTTCCTGGTTGAGGGAAAACTGTTTTTT.

CDR3 in amino acids: CASSVAGGQPQHF. CDR3 DNA: TGTGCCAGCAGCGTAGCCGGGGGACAGCCCCAGCATTTT. The J gene is TRBJ1-5, the V gene TRBV9; maybe TRBD1 (5 bases). CDR1 and CDR2 from the germline V gene are SGDLS and YYNGEE. The CDR3 has 13 residues. The V gene lost 0 bases and the J gene lost 7 bases, with 8 bases spanning the gap. Full variable domain (remainder filled in from reference TRBV9 and TRBJ1-5): DSGVTQTPKHLITATGQRVTLRCSPRSGDLSVYWYQQSLDQGLQFLIQYYNGEERAKGNILERFSAQQFPDLHSELNLSSLELGDSALYFCASSVAGGQPQHFGDGTRLSIL.

The gene calls are TRBV16 and TRBJ2-2, with D perhaps matching TRBD2 (5 bases). Germline V CDR1 and CDR2: KGHSY, FQNENV. The CDR3 runs 13 residues. Trimming stripped 2 bases from V and 8 bases from J, with 9 bases between. CDR3 in DNA: TGTGCCAGCAGCCAAACAGCGGCGGGGGAGCTGTTTTTT. Its protein product is CASSQTAAGELFF.

The chain employs TRBV19 and TRBJ1-5; D gene unclear. V lost 0 bases to trimming and J lost 5 bases, with 23 bases between them. From germline, CDR1 is LNHDA and CDR2 SQIVND (reference sequence). This CDR3 is 19 amino acids long. The CDR3 region has the DNA TGTGCCAGTAGTATAGATCGATGGTTGCGGGCGGGGTCCGATCAGCCCCAGCATTTT. Its protein is CASSIDRWLRAGSDQPQHF.

The chain is built from TRBV7-2 and TRBJ1-2; no clear D. V was clipped by 1 base and J by 1 base, with 10 bases between them. The CDR3 has 15 residues. CDR1 is SGHTA and CDR2 is FQGNSA in the germline V gene. CDR3 bases: TGTGCCAGCAGCTTAGGGGCAGCCAATAACTATGGCTACACCTTC. Protein: CASSLGAANNYGYTF. The whole variable domain, remainder taken from reference TRBV7-2 and TRBJ1-2, is GAGVSQSPSNKVTEKGKDVELRCDPISGHTALYWYRQSLGQGLEFLIYFQGNSAPDKSGLPSDRFSAERTGGSVSTLTIQRTQQEDSAVYLCASSLGAANNYGYTFGSGTRLTVV.

This rearrangement joins TRBV19 to TRBJ1-1, with D unclear. This CDR3 comprises 15 residues. The germline V gene encodes CDR1 LNHDA and CDR2 SQIVND (reference sequence). V gave up 5 bases and J gave up 6 bases, with 19 bases separating them. The CDR3 is CASSAADSRGAEAFF. CDR3 nucleotide sequence: TGTGCCAGTAGTGCTGCGGACTCCCGAGGCGCTGAAGCTTTCTTT.

The rearrangement links TRBV7-3 to TRBJ1-1; 9 nucleotides line up with TRBD1. From germline, CDR1 is SGHTA and CDR2 FQGTGA. This CDR3 is built from 14 residues. The ends lost 2 bases at V and 5 bases at J; junction bases unmatched: 3. The CDR3 region is CASSLGTGRTEAFF. The CDR3 coding sequence is TGTGCCAGCAGCTTAGGGACAGGGAGGACTGAAGCTTTCTTT.

The rearrangement joins TRBV19 to TRBJ1-1; D is possibly TRBD1 (6 bases). The CDR3 runs to 14 residues. CDR1 is LNHDA and CDR2 is SQIVND in the germline V gene (reference sequence). The germline V and J ends were trimmed by 4 bases and 0 bases, with 9 bases remaining between them. CDR3 nucleotide sequence: TGTGCCAGTAGTACGGACAGCTTGAACACTGAAGCTTTCTTT. Amino acids: CASSTDSLNTEAFF.

Comment on this clone: At the DNA level, this CDR3 is encoded by other sequences in the same sample as well. V and J are TRBV4-1 and TRBJ2-3; 8 bases line up with TRBD2. V lost 3 bases to trimming and J lost 3 bases; unmatched junction nucleotides: 5. CDR1 is MGHRA and CDR2 is YSYEKL in the germline V gene. The CDR3 consists of 15 residues. CDR3 loop: CASSHGGAWTDTQYF. The DNA for the CDR3 is TGCGCCAGCAGCCACGGGGGGGCGTGGACAGATACGCAGTATTTT.

A few counts support this clone. The rearrangement uses TRBV19 and TRBJ1-4; 7 bases align to TRBD1. J was trimmed by 8 bases and V by 5 bases; bases with no gene match: 8. Germline CDR1 LNHDA, CDR2 SQIVND (reference sequence). The CDR3 totals 14 residues. The CDR3 loop reads CASSPDRVREKLFF. The CDR3 DNA follows: TGTGCCAGTAGTCCTGACAGGGTTAGGGAAAAACTGTTTTTT.